These T cell receptor beta chains were read from a single sample in a study of PD-L1 blockade in urothelial cancer. The method was immunoSEQ multiplex PCR; TCRdb's version includes in-frame clones alone and lacks a portion of them. Among 120,000 or so clones listed, about 84% were seen once. The sample was PBMCs, taken around atezolizumab (anti-PD-L1) treatment. Receptors were obtained from a man aged 50 to 60 with urothelial cancer. CDR3s include the opening cysteine and the closing phenylalanine or tryptophan. A D gene is named only where the DNA matches it firmly. Clone size is not always given. Where it is, it says once, few, many or a class for expanded clones.

CDR3 DNA | CDR3 protein | V gene | clone size | J gene | D gene | CDR3 length
TGTGCCAGCTCAGGAGGGGAAAAACTGTTTTTT | CASSGGEKLFF | TRBV4-2 | . | TRBJ1-4 | . | 11
TGTGCCAGCAGACCGGGGGCGGGAGTCGGATACAATGAGCAGTTCTTC | CASRPGAGVGYNEQFF | TRBV5-4 | . | TRBJ2-1 | . | 16
TGTGCCAGCAGCCGTAGGGGGAGCGGGAGGGCCCCGGACAATGAGCAGTTCTTC | CASSRRGSGRAPDNEQFF | TRBV11-3 | . | TRBJ2-1 | TRBD2 | 18
TGTGCCAGCAGCCCCGAACCAGACTACAATGAGCAGTTCTTC | CASSPEPDYNEQFF | TRBV7-9 | . | TRBJ2-1 | . | 14
TGTGCCATCAGTGAACGATTATCGGGTAACACCATATATTTT | CAISERLSGNTIYF | TRBV10-3 | . | TRBJ1-3 | . | 14
TGTGCCAGCAGCTTACTACTTCCCGCCGGGGAGCTGTTTTTT | CASSLLLPAGELFF | TRBV13 | . | TRBJ2-2 | . | 14
TGTGCCAGCAGCTTAGCAGGGACAGGCGAAGCTGGAAACACCATATATTTT | CASSLAGTGEAGNTIYF | TRBV7-9 | . | TRBJ1-3 | TRBD1 | 17
TGTGCCAGCAGTTTGAGGGCAGGACTAAACTACGAGCAGTACTTC | CASSLRAGLNYEQYF | TRBV27 | . | TRBJ2-7 | . | 15
TGTGCCAGCAGCTTACCAGGGGGCTCCTATAATTCACCCCTCCACTTT | CASSLPGGSYNSPLHF | TRBV7-9 | . | TRBJ1-6 | TRBD1 | 16
TGTCCCCGCAACACTACAACAGGCGAGCAGTACTTC | CPRNTTTGEQYF | TRBV5-5 | . | TRBJ2-7 | . | 12
TGTGCCACTATGATCTATGCGGAGCAGTTCTTC | CATMIYAEQFF | TRBV6-6 | . | TRBJ2-1 | . | 11
TGTGCCAGCAAAGGGCAGGGAGGAACTAATGAAAAACTGTTTTTT | CASKGQGGTNEKLFF | TRBV6-1 | . | TRBJ1-4 | . | 15
TGCGCCAGCAGCCCAGGGGAGACGCACGAGCAGTACTTC | CASSPGETHEQYF | TRBV5-1 | . | TRBJ2-7 | . | 13
TGCGCCAGCAGATCAGGGGGCCAGAACACTGAAGCTTTCTTT | CASRSGGQNTEAFF | TRBV5-1 | few | TRBJ1-1 | TRBD1 | 14
TGTGCCAGCAGTTACGACAGGGGGCGAAACACCATATATTTT | CASSYDRGRNTIYF | TRBV6-5 | . | TRBJ1-3 | TRBD1 | 14
TGTGCCAGTAGTCTCAAAAGTGAGGGGAGGGCTGAAGCTTTCTTT | CASSLKSEGRAEAFF | TRBV19 | . | TRBJ1-1 | . | 15
TGTGCCAGCAGCCCCCTTAACAGGGGTGAAGCTTTCTTT | CASSPLNRGEAFF | TRBV5-6 | . | TRBJ1-1 | TRBD1 | 13
TGTGCCAGCAGCCCGCGGGGACTAGCGGATAGCTCCTACGAGCAGTACTTC | CASSPRGLADSSYEQYF | TRBV5-6 | . | TRBJ2-7 | TRBD2 | 17
TGTGCCAGCAGCGCTAGGACTAGCGGGAGCAATGAGCAGTTCTTC | CASSARTSGSNEQFF | TRBV9 | . | TRBJ2-1 | TRBD2 | 15
TGCGCCAGCAGCTGGTCTAGCGGGATCAGCGAGCAGTACTTC | CASSWSSGISEQYF | TRBV5-1 | . | TRBJ2-7 | TRBD2 | 14
TGTGCCATCAGTGAGGGGACAGGGCCCTACGAGCAGTACTTC | CAISEGTGPYEQYF | TRBV10-3 | . | TRBJ2-7 | TRBD1 | 14
TGTGCCAGCTCACCTCCGGGACTGGACCGCAACGAGCAGTACTTC | CASSPPGLDRNEQYF | TRBV18 | . | TRBJ2-7 | . | 15
TGCGCCAGCAGCTTGGCCCGGACTGCCACTAGCACAGATACGCAGTATTTT | CASSLARTATSTDTQYF | TRBV5-1 | . | TRBJ2-3 | . | 17
TGTGCCAGCAGTCTACGGGGGACAGATACGCAGTATTTT | CASSLRGTDTQYF | TRBV28 | . | TRBJ2-3 | . | 13
TGTGCCAGTAGTGGGAGGCCGGGTGCCTATGGCTACACCTTC | CASSGRPGAYGYTF | TRBV19 | . | TRBJ1-2 | . | 14
TGTGCCAGCAGCTTAGATCATGGACTAGCGGGGTTGGTCTCCTACAATGAGCAGTTCTTC | CASSLDHGLAGLVSYNEQFF | TRBV11-2 | . | TRBJ2-1 | TRBD2 | 20
TGTGCCCCCGCCCTGCTGGCGGAGGGCTACACCTTC | CAPALLAEGYTF | TRBV14 | . | TRBJ1-2 | . | 12
TGTGCCAGCAGCAGGGGTTTGGCTGGAAACACCATATATTTT | CASSRGLAGNTIYF | TRBV27 | . | TRBJ1-3 | . | 14
TGTGCCAGCAGCCCGGACAGGGTCACGTTTGGCTACACCTTC | CASSPDRVTFGYTF | TRBV5-6 | . | TRBJ1-2 | TRBD1 | 14
TGTGCCAGCAGTGAAGCGATGGGGGACAGAGGGGAGACCCAGTACTTC | CASSEAMGDRGETQYF | TRBV2 | . | TRBJ2-5 | TRBD1 | 16
TGTGCCAGCAGTGATCGATCCAGGCAGGGGGCCCCCTACGAGCAGTACTTC | CASSDRSRQGAPYEQYF | TRBV6-1 | few | TRBJ2-7 | TRBD1 | 17
TGTGCCAGCAGTCGGGACAGGAACTATGGCTACACCTTC | CASSRDRNYGYTF | TRBV27 | . | TRBJ1-2 | TRBD1 | 13
TGTGCCAGCAGCTCAAGTCGGGGGTCTGATTTTCGGAGGGAGACCCAGTACTTC | CASSSSRGSDFRRETQYF | TRBV7-9 | . | TRBJ2-5 | . | 18
TGTGCCAGCAGTCCCGGCAGAACGGGGACCCAGTACTTC | CASSPGRTGTQYF | TRBV27 | . | TRBJ2-5 | . | 13
TGTGCCAGCGTACCGACTAACCCCGAGGGCTACACCTTC | CASVPTNPEGYTF | TRBV7-9 | . | TRBJ1-2 | . | 13
TGTGCCAGCAGCTCTGGGGGGACAGGGGGTCAGGGCGTCCTGACTTTC | CASSSGGTGGQGVLTF | TRBV5-4 | once | TRBJ2-6 | TRBD1 | 16